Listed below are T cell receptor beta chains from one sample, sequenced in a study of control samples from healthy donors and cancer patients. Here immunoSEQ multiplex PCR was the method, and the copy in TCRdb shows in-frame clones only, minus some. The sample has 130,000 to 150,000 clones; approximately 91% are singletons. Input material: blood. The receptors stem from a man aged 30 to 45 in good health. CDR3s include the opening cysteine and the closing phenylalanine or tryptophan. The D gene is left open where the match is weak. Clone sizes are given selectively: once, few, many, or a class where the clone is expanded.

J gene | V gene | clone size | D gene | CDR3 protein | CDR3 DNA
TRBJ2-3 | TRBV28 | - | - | CASSKPGHGGTDTQYF | TGTGCCAGCAGTAAACCGGGACACGGTGGCACAGATACGCAGTATTTT
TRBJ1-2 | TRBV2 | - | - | CASSQTGLYGYTF | TGTGCCAGCAGCCAAACAGGGTTGTATGGCTACACCTTC
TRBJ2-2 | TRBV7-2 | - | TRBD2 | CASSLGVLAGAGTGELFF | TGTGCCAGCAGCTTAGGTGTACTAGCGGGGGCGGGGACCGGGGAGCTGTTTTTT
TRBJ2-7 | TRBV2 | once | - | CASSDPGNREGEQYF | TGTGCCAGCAGTGACCCGGGGAACAGGGAGGGGGAGCAGTACTTC
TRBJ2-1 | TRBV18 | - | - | CASSFSGVSYNEQFF | TGTGCCAGCTCTTTCTCTGGGGTTAGCTACAATGAGCAGTTCTTC
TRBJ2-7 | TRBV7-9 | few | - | CASSLVPVEQYF | TGTGCCAGCAGCTTAGTGCCGGTCGAGCAGTACTTC
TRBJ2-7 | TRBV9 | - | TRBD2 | CASSVAVSGGAITYEQYF | TGTGCCAGCAGCGTAGCGGTTAGCGGGGGTGCTATAACCTACGAGCAGTACTTC
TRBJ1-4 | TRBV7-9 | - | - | CASSLGRQSEKLFF | TGTGCCAGCAGCTTGGGGAGACAGAGCGAAAAACTGTTTTTT
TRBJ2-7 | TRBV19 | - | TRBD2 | CASGLAGAYEQYF | TGTGCCAGTGGGCTAGCGGGGGCATACGAGCAGTACTTC
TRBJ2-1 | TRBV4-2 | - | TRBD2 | CASSQYLAGTSYNEQFF | TGTGCCAGCAGCCAATACCTAGCGGGGACCTCCTACAATGAGCAGTTCTTC
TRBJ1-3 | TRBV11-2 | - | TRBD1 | CASSLDGQGIFGNTIYF | TGTGCCAGCAGCTTAGACGGACAGGGAATATTTGGAAACACCATATATTTT
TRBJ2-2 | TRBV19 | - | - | CASSRLVAGELFF | TGTGCCAGTAGTAGACTAGTGGCCGGGGAGCTGTTTTTT
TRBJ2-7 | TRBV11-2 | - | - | CASSLDSIIRVLGNYEQYF | TGTGCCAGCAGCTTAGATAGTATAATCAGGGTCCTAGGGAACTACGAGCAGTACTTC
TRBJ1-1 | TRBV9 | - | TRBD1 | CASSATTGMNTEAFF | TGTGCCAGCAGCGCCACGACAGGGATGAACACTGAAGCTTTCTTT
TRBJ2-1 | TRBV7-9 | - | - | CASSKSMSMIHNEQFF | TGTGCCAGCAGCAAGAGCATGTCGATGATACACAATGAGCAGTTCTTC
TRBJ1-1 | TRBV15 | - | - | CATSRDRGSEAFF | TGTGCCACCAGCAGAGATAGGGGGAGCGAAGCTTTCTTT
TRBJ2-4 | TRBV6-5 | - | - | CASSYGTSQYF | TGTGCCAGCAGTTACGGGACAAGTCAGTACTTC
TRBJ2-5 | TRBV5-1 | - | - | CASSLVGSKETQYF | TGCGCCAGCAGCTTGGTAGGCAGTAAGGAGACCCAGTACTTC
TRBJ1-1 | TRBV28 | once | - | CASSPPGRPNTEAFF | TGTGCCAGCAGTCCTCCCGGACGTCCCAACACTGAAGCTTTCTTT
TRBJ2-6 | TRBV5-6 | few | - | CASSLYRAGPSGANVLTF | TGTGCCAGCAGCTTGTATCGGGCAGGGCCCTCTGGGGCCAACGTCCTGACTTTC
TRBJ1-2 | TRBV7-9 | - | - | CASRVEGGYYGYTF | TGTGCCAGCAGAGTCGAGGGGGGCTACTATGGCTACACCTTC
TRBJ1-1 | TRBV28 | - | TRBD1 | CASSTTGGRAEAFF | TGTGCCAGCAGTACCACAGGGGGTAGGGCTGAAGCTTTCTTT
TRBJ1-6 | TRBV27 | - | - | CASSPEPPSYNSPLHF | TGTGCCAGCAGCCCAGAACCCCCTAGCTATAATTCACCCCTCCACTTT
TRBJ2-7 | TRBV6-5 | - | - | CASSHSAGQEQYF | TGTGCCAGCAGCCACTCTGCAGGGCAGGAGCAGTACTTC
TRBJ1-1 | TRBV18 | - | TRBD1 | CASSPRTGTSTEAFF | TGTGCCAGCTCACCACGGACAGGGACGAGCACTGAAGCTTTCTTT
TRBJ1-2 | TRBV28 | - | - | CASSLYLGDNYGYTF | TGTGCCAGCAGTTTGTATTTGGGCGATAACTATGGCTACACCTTC
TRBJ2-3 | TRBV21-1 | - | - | CASSVGTGGRADTQYF | TGTGCCAGCAGCGTTGGGACGGGGGGCCGCGCAGATACGCAGTATTTT
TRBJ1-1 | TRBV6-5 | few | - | CASMGGLNTEAFF | TGTGCCAGCATGGGAGGCCTGAACACTGAAGCTTTCTTT
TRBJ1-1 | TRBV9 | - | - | CASSLREGGYGTEAFF | TGTGCCAGCAGCCTAAGGGAGGGAGGGTACGGCACTGAAGCTTTCTTT
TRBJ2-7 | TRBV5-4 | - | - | CASSLVVGTGGYEQYF | TGTGCCAGCAGCTTGGTGGTGGGGACGGGTGGGTACGAGCAGTACTTC
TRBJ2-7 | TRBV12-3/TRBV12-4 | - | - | CASSGENEQYF | TGTGCCAGCAGCGGGGAGAACGAGCAGTACTTC
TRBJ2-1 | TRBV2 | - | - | CASSDLGLRSIYNEQFF | TGTGCCAGCAGTGACTTAGGACTGAGGAGCATCTACAATGAGCAGTTCTTC
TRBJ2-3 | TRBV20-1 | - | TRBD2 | CSASGSGGPDTQYF | TGCAGTGCTAGTGGTAGCGGGGGTCCAGATACGCAGTATTTT
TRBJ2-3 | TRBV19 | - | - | CASSIALGATQYF | TGTGCCAGTAGTATAGCGTTAGGGGCTACGCAGTATTTT
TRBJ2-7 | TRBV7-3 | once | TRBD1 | CASSPDRYSYEQYF | TGTGCCAGCAGCCCGGACAGGTATTCCTACGAGCAGTACTTC
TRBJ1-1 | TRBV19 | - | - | CASSIAGTPEAFF | TGTGCCAGTAGTATAGCGGGGACACCTGAAGCTTTCTTT
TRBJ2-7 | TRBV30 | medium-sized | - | CAWSQAYEQYF | TGTGCCTGGAGTCAGGCCTACGAGCAGTACTTC
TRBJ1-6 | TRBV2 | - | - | CASTKGENSPLHF | TGTGCCAGCACGAAAGGGGAGAATTCACCCCTCCACTTT
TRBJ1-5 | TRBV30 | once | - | CAWSETANQPQHF | TGTGCCTGGAGTGAAACCGCTAATCAGCCCCAGCATTTT
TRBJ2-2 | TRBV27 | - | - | CASSLGLYTGELFF | TGTGCCAGCAGTTTGGGGCTGTACACCGGGGAGCTGTTTTTT
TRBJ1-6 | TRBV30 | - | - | CAWTPSGQGYNSPLHF | TGTGCCTGGACCCCTTCTGGGCAGGGATATAATTCACCCCTCCACTTT